This TCR beta chain appears in the sequencing data of a study of blood T cells in healthy people across ages. The extraction recovered at least 5.5 micrograms of total RNA per sample. Through a sample-barcoded 5' primer and a J-beta primer mix, a second PCR was run for roughly 7 to 12 cycles. The template-switch adaptor, which had 12 random nucleotides, put a tag on each cDNA molecule. TCRdb passed the 5' RACE reads through MiXCR, listing each CDR3 protein once. The sample has over a million distinct CDR3 sequences; around 59% are singletons. J was trimmed by 2 bases and V by 1 base; bases with no gene match: 4. The germline CDR1 and CDR2 sequences are SGHTA and FQGNSA. There are 15 residues in the CDR3. Only a few counts were recorded for this clonotype. Its cognate antigen is unknown. Study results and limitations: Roughly linearly, TCR beta diversity per million T cells fell as age increased.

The clonotype was recovered from a man between 18 and 35 years old in good health. Sequencing was carried out using blood. V is TRBV7-2 and J is TRBJ2-5; 7 nucleotides match TRBD1. The CDR3 sequence is CASSLDPGQQETQYF. As DNA, the CDR3 is TGTGCCAGCAGCTTAGATCCGGGACAGCAAGAGACCCAGTACTTC.